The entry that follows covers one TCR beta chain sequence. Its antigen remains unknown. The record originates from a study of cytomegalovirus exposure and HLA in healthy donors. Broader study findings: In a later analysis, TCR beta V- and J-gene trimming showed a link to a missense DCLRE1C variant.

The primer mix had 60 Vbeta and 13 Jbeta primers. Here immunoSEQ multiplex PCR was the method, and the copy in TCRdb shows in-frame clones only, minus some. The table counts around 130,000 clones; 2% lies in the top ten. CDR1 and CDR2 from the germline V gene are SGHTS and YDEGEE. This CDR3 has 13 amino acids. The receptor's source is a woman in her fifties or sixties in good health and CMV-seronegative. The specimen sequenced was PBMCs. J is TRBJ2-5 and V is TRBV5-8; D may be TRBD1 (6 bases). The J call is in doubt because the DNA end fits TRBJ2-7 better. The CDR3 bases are TGTGCCAGCAGCAGAGACAGGAGCTACGAGCAGTACTTC. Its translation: CASSRDRSYEQYF.